Presented here are 29 T cell receptor beta chains from one specimen sequenced in a study of sequential checkpoint blockade in melanoma. Some clones are missing from TCRdb's copy, which holds only in-frame ones; the method was immunoSEQ multiplex PCR. The top ten clones hold 13% to 15% of a sample with 25,000 to 35,000 clones, roughly nine tenths of them seen once. The treatment here: randomized to nivolumab then ipilimumab (arm A) or the reverse (arm B). This sample comprised CD8+ T cells sorted from blood (inferred from file names), obtained from a patient given nivolumab and ipilimumab in sequence. The receptor set was obtained from a human donor with melanoma.

The chain joins TRBV28 to TRBJ2-7, with 10 bases identical to TRBD2. The CDR3 length is 15 residues. V trimming: 2 bases; J trimming: 7 bases; junction bases outside the gene matches: 8. Germline assignment: CDR1 MDHEN and CDR2 SYDVKM. The CDR3 loop reads CASSLLAGVAEEQYF. The CDR3 DNA reads TGTGCCAGCAGTTTACTAGCGGGAGTAGCTGAAGAGCAGTACTTC.

The rearrangement joins TRBV4-3 to TRBJ1-4; D possibly corresponds to TRBD1 (5 bases). The CDR3 runs to 13 residues. Germline-derived CDR1 and CDR2 are LGHNA and YSLEER. V was shortened by 7 bases and J by 3 bases, with 9 bases between the two germline ends. The CDR3 region is CASKGAPNEKLFF. The CDR3 region has the DNA TGCGCCAGCAAAGGGGCACCTAATGAAAAACTGTTTTTT.

The chain uses TRBV4-1 and TRBJ1-1; D is perhaps TRBD1 (5 bases). The germline V and J ends were trimmed by 2 bases and 7 bases, with 11 bases remaining between them. The CDR3 sequence is 13 residues long. Germline CDR1 MGHRA, CDR2 YSYEKL. CDR3 bases: TGCGCCAGCAGCCAAACAGGCAGCTTTGAAGCTTTCTTT. Translation gives CASSQTGSFEAFF.

The V gene is TRBV28, the J gene TRBJ2-5; 10 bases match TRBD1. Germline trimming cut 3 bases from V and 2 bases from J; bases unmatched to any gene: 18. The CDR3 has 20 residues. Per germline, CDR1 MDHEN and CDR2 SYDVKM. The CDR3 DNA reads TGTGCCAGCAGTTTCCGGGACAGGGGTTTGGCGGGAGACCCGCAAGAGACCCAGTACTTC. Translation: CASSFRDRGLAGDPQETQYF. The full variable domain, in which reference TRBV28 and TRBJ2-5 provide the parts outside the CDR3, is DVKVTQSSRYLVKRTGEKVFLECVQDMDHENMFWYRQDPGLGLRLIYFSYDVKMKEKGDIPEGYSVSREKKERFSLILESASTNQTSMYLCASSFRDRGLAGDPQETQYFGPGTRLLVL.

J is TRBJ2-7 and V is TRBV27, with TRBD1 identical over 8 bases. The V segment lost 5 bases and the J segment 4 bases; nucleotides outside the gene matches: 4. The CDR3 contains 13 residues. Germline loops: CDR1 MNHEY, CDR2 SMNVEV (reference sequence). In DNA form, the CDR3 reads TGTGCCAGCAGTCCCGGACAGGGTTACGAGCAGTACGTC. Translation: CASSPGQGYEQYV.

The chain couples TRBV6-1 to TRBJ1-1; D not resolved. V lost 3 bases and J 5 bases, leaving 13 bases between the germline ends. Germline lookup yields CDR1 MNHNS and CDR2 SASEGT. The CDR3 loop spans 14 amino acids. The CDR3 protein is CASSEEREWTEAFF. CDR3 nucleotides: TGTGCCAGCAGTGAGGAGCGGGAGTGGACTGAAGCTTTCTTT.

This chain links TRBV27 with TRBJ1-5; TRBD1 might be the D (6 bases). The germline gives CDR1 MNHEY, CDR2 SMNVEV (reference sequence). V lost 4 bases to trimming and J lost 5 bases, with 12 bases between them. The CDR3 is 14 residues long. CDR3 in amino acids: CASSSRTDHQPQHF. In nucleotides, the CDR3 is TGTGCCAGCAGTTCGCGGACAGATCATCAGCCCCAGCATTTT.

The chain is built from TRBV6-5 and TRBJ2-5, with D tentatively TRBD2 (5 bases). The J call may be wrong; the DNA end is better matched by TRBJ2-7. Germline CDR1 MNHEY, CDR2 SVGAGI. This CDR3 region has 13 residues. The CDR3 DNA is TGTGCCAGCAGTATACCGGGGATTTACGAGCAGTACTTC. It specifies CASSIPGIYEQYF.

This clone has only one observation. The V and J genes are TRBV30 and TRBJ1-5; D perhaps matches TRBD1 (6 bases). CDR1 is GTSNPN and CDR2 is SVGIG in the germline V gene (reference sequence). V lost 2 bases, J lost 0 bases, and 11 bases lay in between. This CDR3 spans 15 amino acids. The CDR3 protein is CAWSMGAHSNQPQHF. Written as DNA, the CDR3 is TGTGCCTGGAGTATGGGGGCCCATAGCAATCAGCCCCAGCATTTT. The full variable domain, in which reference TRBV30 and TRBJ1-5 provide the parts outside the CDR3, is SQTIHQWPATLVQPVGSPLSLECTVEGTSNPNLYWYRQAAGRGLQLLFYSVGIGQISSEVPQNLSASRPQDRQFILSSKKLLLSDSGFYLCAWSMGAHSNQPQHFGDGTRLSIL.

The chain links TRBV6-6 to TRBJ2-1; D is perhaps TRBD2 (6 bases). The CDR3 contains 12 residues. Trimming removed 11 bases at V and 2 bases at J, with 10 bases between. Germline V gene data show CDR1 as MNHNY and CDR2 as SVGAGI (reference sequence). The CDR3 is CAGGWTYNEQFF. The CDR3, as DNA: TGTGCCGGAGGGTGGACCTACAATGAGCAGTTCTTC.

This sequence joins TRBV28 and TRBJ1-2, with 8 positions matching TRBD1. The CDR3 has 15 residues. CDR1 is MDHEN and CDR2 is SYDVKM in the germline V gene. J was trimmed by 4 bases and V by 6 bases; bases with no gene match: 10. The CDR3: CASSHLTGVSYGYTF. In DNA form, the CDR3 reads TGTGCCAGCAGCCACCTGACAGGGGTTAGCTATGGCTACACCTTC.

J is TRBJ2-7 and V is TRBV21-1; the tabulated D call, TRBD2, remains unverified against the DNA. TRBV21-1 corresponds to a pseudogene. This CDR3 is 16 amino acids long. The CDR3 sequence: CASSKVTSGRSNEQYF. The CDR3 DNA reads as TGTGCCAGCAGCAAAGTAACTAGCGGGAGGAGCAACGAGCAGTACTTC.

The chain employs TRBV4-3 and TRBJ1-1, with D hard to call. Trimming took off 4 bases at V and 13 bases at J, with 19 bases between the two ends. Per germline, CDR1 LGHNA and CDR2 YSLEER. CDR3 length: 13 residues. The CDR3 region has the DNA TGCGCCAGCAGCCCTGCAAGTTCCGACCAGGTTTTCTTT. Its translation is CASSPASSDQVFF.

This sequence joins TRBV28 and TRBJ1-1; 11 bases fit TRBD1. The CDR3 consists of 21 residues. Germline lookup yields CDR1 MDHEN and CDR2 SYDVKM. Unmatched junction bases numbered 22, after V lost 7 bases and J lost 0 bases. The CDR3: CASTKRQDRGPYLTLNTEAFF. CDR3 in DNA: TGTGCCAGCACTAAAAGACAGGACAGGGGGCCTTATCTCACCTTGAACACTGAAGCTTTCTTT.

The CDR3 DNA follows: TGTGCCATCTCACAGGGGGTGAACACTGAAGCTTTCTTT. Its protein is CAISQGVNTEAFF. The V and J genes are TRBV19 and TRBJ1-1; 8 nucleotides agree with TRBD1. This CDR3 region has 13 residues. Per the germline V gene, CDR1 is LNHDA and CDR2 is SQIVND (reference sequence). Trimming at V came to 10 bases and at J to 0 bases, leaving 4 bases not matched to a gene.

This rearrangement joins TRBV28 to TRBJ2-3; D is possibly TRBD2 (6 bases). Germline V lookup: CDR1 MDHEN, CDR2 SYDVKM. The V gene lost 3 bases and the J gene lost 2 bases, with 9 bases spanning the gap. This CDR3 has 14 amino acids. CDR3 protein: CASSLGLDTDTQYF. Here the CDR3 DNA reads TGTGCCAGCAGTTTGGGACTGGACACAGATACGCAGTATTTT.

V usage is TRBV9 and J usage is TRBJ2-1; 10 bases agree with TRBD2. Germline trimming cut 3 bases from V and 4 bases from J; bases unmatched to any gene: 7. Germline lookup yields CDR1 SGDLS and CDR2 YYNGEE. The CDR3 length is 16 residues. The CDR3 sequence is CASSDGLAAGYNEQFF. The CDR3 DNA follows: TGTGCCAGCAGCGATGGACTAGCGGCCGGATACAATGAGCAGTTCTTC.

The rearrangement joins TRBV6-1 to TRBJ2-1, with D possibly being TRBD2 (5 bases). Germline V gene lookup returns CDR1 MNHNS and CDR2 SASEGT. CDR3 length equals 16 residues. V was pared by 1 base and J by 2 bases, with 12 bases between. The CDR3 loop reads CASSEEEGGPYNEQFF. The DNA for the CDR3 is TGTGCCAGCAGTGAAGAGGAAGGAGGCCCCTACAATGAGCAGTTCTTC.

This chain joins TRBV13 and TRBJ2-1; weak D call: TRBD2 (5 bases). Trimming took off 1 base at V and 8 bases at J, with 18 bases between the two ends. The CDR3 sequence is 16 residues long. The germline V gene encodes CDR1 PRHDT and CDR2 FYEKMQ (reference sequence). The CDR3 region is CASSLVGEKALHEQFF. The CDR3 DNA reads TGTGCCAGCAGCTTAGTTGGGGAGAAGGCCCTCCATGAGCAGTTCTTC.

This chain uses TRBV6-5 with TRBJ2-5; 8 bases line up with TRBD2. This CDR3 contains 13 residues. V dropped 6 bases and J dropped 1; count of bases not matched to a gene: 1. Germline loops: CDR1 MNHEY, CDR2 SVGAGI. The CDR3 loop is CASRTSGQETQYF. CDR3 coding DNA: TGTGCCAGCAGAACTAGCGGCCAAGAGACCCAGTACTTC.

The V call is TRBV19, the J call TRBJ2-7; the D gene is possibly TRBD1 (6 bases). From germline, CDR1 is LNHDA and CDR2 SQIVND (reference sequence). This CDR3 region has 13 residues. V lost 8 bases, J lost 2 bases, and 13 bases lay in between. The CDR3 spells CASSGAGTYEQYF. The CDR3 nucleotides read TGTGCCAGTTCAGGGGCAGGAACCTACGAGCAGTACTTC.

The J gene is TRBJ2-5, the V gene TRBV25-1; 12 bases line up with TRBD2. Per the germline V gene, CDR1 is MGHDK and CDR2 is SYGVNS. Trimming at V came to 4 bases and at J to 4 bases, leaving 1 base not matched to a gene. CDR3 length: 14 amino acids. This chain's CDR3 is CASSGGLAGETQYF. As DNA, the CDR3 is TGTGCCAGCAGTGGGGGACTAGCGGGAGAGACCCAGTACTTC. The complete variable domain, with remaining parts taken from reference TRBV25-1 and TRBJ2-5, reads EADIYQTPRYLVIGTGKKITLECSQTMGHDKMYWYQQDPGMELHLIHYSYGVNSTEKGDLSSESTVSRIRTEHFPLTLESARPSHTSQYLCASSGGLAGETQYFGPGTRLLVL.

The rearrangement links TRBV5-1 to TRBJ2-7; TRBD2 aligns across 7 bases. Per the germline V gene, CDR1 is SGHRS and CDR2 is YFSETQ. The CDR3 sequence is 16 residues long. Unmatched junction bases numbered 10, after V lost 1 base and J lost 3 bases. The CDR3 DNA is TGCGCCAGCAGCTTGAAATCCGGGGGGTACCTCTACGAGCAGTACGTC. Protein product: CASSLKSGGYLYEQYV.

In nucleotides, the CDR3 is TGTGCCAGCAGCACGGTCGGGACAGAGGTCTCTGGGGCCAACGTCCTGACTTTC. It translates to CASSTVGTEVSGANVLTF. This sequence joins TRBV5-8 and TRBJ2-6; 7 positions match TRBD1. Trimming removed 4 bases from V and 0 bases from J; junction bases left unmatched: 10. The germline V gene has CDR1 SGHTS and CDR2 YDEGEE. There are 18 residues in the CDR3. Full variable domain (rest looked up from reference TRBV5-8 and TRBJ2-6): EAGVTQSPTHLIKTRGQQATLRCSPISGHTSVYWYQQALGLGLQFLLWYDEGEERNRGNFPPRFSGRQFPNYSSELNVNALELEDSALYLCASSTVGTEVSGANVLTFGAGSRLTVL.

This chain links TRBV4-2 with TRBJ2-3; TRBD2 aligns across 9 bases. The germline gives CDR1 LGHNA, CDR2 YNFKEQ. The CDR3 extends over 18 amino acids. With 0 bases clipped from V and 0 bases from J, the junction kept 7 bases outside the gene matches. The CDR3 is CASSQENSGSPSTDTQYF. The DNA for the CDR3 is TGTGCCAGCAGCCAAGAGAATAGCGGGAGCCCTAGCACAGATACGCAGTATTTT.

The chain links TRBV5-6 to TRBJ2-2, with 7 nucleotides matching TRBD2. With 4 bases clipped from V and 5 bases from J, the junction kept 14 bases outside the gene matches. There are 17 residues in the CDR3. Germline CDR1 and CDR2: SGHDT and YYEEEE. The CDR3 DNA reads TGTGCCAGCAGCGGCAGGGACTTTACGGGGGGTACCGGGGAGCTGTTTTTT. It is translated as CASSGRDFTGGTGELFF.

The chain has TRBV5-1 and TRBJ1-2; maybe TRBD1 (5 bases). CDR1 is SGHRS, CDR2 YFSETQ, per germline. The CDR3 is 14 residues long. Trimming removed 0 bases at V and 3 bases at J, with 9 bases between. CDR3 nucleotides: TGCGCCAGCAGCTTGGTAGGGGTTGACTATGGCTACACCTTC. Encoded protein: CASSLVGVDYGYTF. Full variable domain (outside the CDR3, taken from reference TRBV5-1 and TRBJ1-2): KAGVTQTPRYLIKTRGQQVTLSCSPISGHRSVSWYQQTPGQGLQFLFEYFSETQRNKGNFPGRFSGRQFSNSRSEMNVSTLELGDSALYLCASSLVGVDYGYTFGSGTRLTVV.

The chain couples TRBV4-2 to TRBJ2-4; the D gene is possibly TRBD2 (5 bases). The CDR3 runs to 15 residues. V lost 0 bases, J lost 6 bases, and 12 bases lay in between. Per germline, CDR1 LGHNA and CDR2 YNFKEQ. The CDR3 nucleotides are TGTGCCAGCAGCCAAGATCCCTCGGGGAGAAACATTCAGTACTTC. Translated, it gives CASSQDPSGRNIQYF.

The rearrangement joins TRBV18 to TRBJ2-5, with 8 bases identical to TRBD1. CDR1 KGHSH and CDR2 LQKENI come from the germline V gene. V gave up 4 bases and J gave up 2 bases; unmatched junction bases: 3. The CDR3 is 14 residues long. CDR3 nucleotide sequence: TGTGCCAGCTCACGCAGGGGGCAGCAAGAGACCCAGTACTTC. This codes for CASSRRGQQETQYF. Full variable domain (missing parts from reference TRBV18 and TRBJ2-5): NAGVMQNPRHLVRRRGQEARLRCSPMKGHSHVYWYRQLPEEGLKFMVYLQKENIIDESGMPKERFSAEFPKEGPSILRIQQVVRGDSAAYFCASSRRGQQETQYFGPGTRLLVL.